This entry lists 17 T cell receptor beta chains sequenced from one sample in a study of naive and memory T cell subsets listed by TCRdb under 2017. The library was built by means of 5' RACE. The sequencer was an Illumina MiSeq. Four rounds of PCR, run with the SP2 primer together with nested alpha and beta constant region primers, were used to amplify the ligated cDNA. Starting from the raw public reads, TCRdb applied fastp trimming at Q25, assembled clones with MiXCR and retained in-frame beta chains. Every entry covers one CDR3 protein and lists the most common genes and DNA from its rows. A total of tens of thousands of distinct CDR3 sequences appear in this sample, 8% of them only once. 15% to 20% of the sample comes from the top ten. A robust, sensitive protocol for the amplification, sequencing and analysis of TCRs was described in the study, in which 3' ligation of a UMI-containing oligonucleotide to TCR cDNA was used.

The receptors stem from a female donor in good health.

This clonotype has more than one count but fewer than ten. The J gene is TRBJ2-2, the V gene TRBV6-5, with 16 bases lining up with TRBD2. Germline V gives CDR1 MNHEY, CDR2 SVGAGI. CDR3 size: 18 residues. The V segment lost 6 bases and the J segment 8 bases; nucleotides outside the gene matches: 12. The CDR3 loop is CASRTSGLAGGRRGELFF. The CDR3 nucleotides are TGTGCCAGCAGAACCTCGGGACTAGCGGGGGGGAGACGAGGGGAGCTGTTTTTT.

This clonotype was found many times. The rearrangement uses TRBV29-1 and TRBJ2-3; 11 nucleotides agree with TRBD2. Losses at the gene ends were 7 bases for V and 6 bases for J; bases not matched to a gene: 9. Germline V lookup: CDR1 SQVTM, CDR2 ANQGSEA. The length of the CDR3 is 14 residues. The chain's CDR3 is CSARTSGFSDTQYF. CDR3 sequence (DNA): TGCAGCGCCCGGACTAGCGGGTTTTCGGATACGCAGTATTTT.

The chain recombines TRBV11-2 with TRBJ2-4, with 12 bases that match TRBD1. CDR3 length equals 17 residues. V was pared by 5 bases and J by 9 bases, with 14 bases of the junction left unmatched. Germline V lookup: CDR1 SGHAT, CDR2 FQNNGV. CDR3 amino acids: CASSRKTPGQGAAIQYF. As DNA, the CDR3 is TGTGCCAGCAGCCGAAAGACTCCGGGACAGGGGGCGGCCATTCAGTACTTC.

This clonotype was detected a few times. DNA for the CDR3: TGTGCCAGCAGCTTCGGAGACAGGGGGCTAGGGGAAAAACTGTTTTTT. It specifies CASSFGDRGLGEKLFF. The gene calls are TRBV7-9 and TRBJ1-4; TRBD1 aligns across 10 bases. V lost 3 bases and J lost 8; bases outside the gene matches: 9. Germline-derived CDR1 and CDR2 are SEHNR and FQNEAQ (reference sequence). The CDR3 spans 16 residues.

The J gene is TRBJ1-5, the V gene TRBV6-2 or TRBV6-3; D is ambiguous. The germline CDR1 and CDR2 sequences are MNHEY and SVGEGT. V lost 4 bases and J lost 4, with 14 bases in between. This CDR3 is 15 amino acids long. The CDR3, as DNA: TGTGCCAGCAGTTCGGACGGTATATGGAATCAGCCCCAGCATTTT. Encoded protein: CASSSDGIWNQPQHF.

Ten or more counts support this clonotype. V usage is TRBV20-1 and J usage is TRBJ2-3, with 8 bases fitting TRBD2. Germline V gene sequence: CDR1 DFQATT, CDR2 SNEGSKA (reference sequence). The CDR3 spans 16 residues. V lost 0 bases and J lost 2; bases outside the gene matches: 7. CDR3 nucleotides: TGCAGTGCTAGAGATGTGGTAGCGGGGCACACAGATACGCAGTATTTT. Translation: CSARDVVAGHTDTQYF.

In this sample, this clonotype turned up many times. This chain joins TRBV20-1 and TRBJ2-7; tentative D call: TRBD1 (6 bases). In germline, CDR1 is DFQATT, CDR2 SNEGSKA (reference sequence). The CDR3 contains 13 residues. The chain's CDR3 is CSATKTGRNEQYF. The CDR3 DNA follows: TGCAGCGCAACGAAAACAGGGAGAAACGAGCAGTACTTC.

The table lists this clonotype with many counts. V is TRBV11-1 and J is TRBJ1-1, with D maybe TRBD1 (6 bases). Germline V gene data show CDR1 as SGHAT and CDR2 as FQDESV (reference sequence). Between the trimmed V and J ends, which lost 4 bases and 3 bases, there was a span of 33 bases. This CDR3 has 21 amino acids. The CDR3 DNA reads TGTGCCAGCAGCTCTTTGGCCCCGATTCTTTGGACAGTCGAAGGAGACACTGAAGCTTTCTTT. Residues: CASSSLAPILWTVEGDTEAFF. Based on the CDR3 plus reference TRBV11-1 and TRBJ1-1, the full variable domain is EAEVAQSPRYKITEKSQAVAFWCDPISGHATLYWYRQILGQGPELLVQFQDESVVDDSQLPKDRFSAERLKGVDSTLKIQPAELGDSAMYLCASSSLAPILWTVEGDTEAFFGQGTRLTVV.

This clonotype has more than one count but fewer than ten. The chain recombines TRBV11-2 with TRBJ1-5; D is undetermined. In germline, CDR1 is SGHAT, CDR2 FQNNGV. CDR3 size: 13 residues. Trimming stripped 1 base from V and 6 bases from J, with 7 bases between. Here the CDR3 DNA reads TGTGCCAGCAGCTTAGTATACGGTCAGCCCCAGCATTTT. Residues: CASSLVYGQPQHF.

The chain employs TRBV20-1 and TRBJ2-7, with a tentative D call TRBD1 (6 bases). The germline CDR1 and CDR2 sequences are DFQATT and SNEGSKA (reference sequence). Between the trimmed V and J ends, which lost 7 bases and 0 bases, there was a span of 16 bases. This CDR3 spans 14 amino acids. The CDR3 DNA reads TGCAGTGTTATGGACAGCCGTTCCTCCTACGAGCAGTACTTC. Protein product: CSVMDSRSSYEQYF.

This clonotype was seen ten or more times. The chain recombines TRBV7-3 with TRBJ2-2; 10 nucleotides align to TRBD1. Unmatched junction bases numbered 3, after V lost 5 bases and J lost 0 bases. The V gene's germline CDR1 is SGHTA and CDR2 FQGTGA. This CDR3 has 16 residues. The CDR3 coding sequence is TGTGCCAGCAGCCCGACAGGGGGCGCGAACACCGGGGAGCTGTTTTTT. This encodes CASSPTGGANTGELFF.

This clonotype has ten or more counts. The genes are TRBV12-3 or TRBV12-4 and TRBJ2-3; D might be TRBD2 (6 bases). V lost 0 bases and J lost 1, with 11 bases in between. The CDR3 extends over 16 amino acids. CDR3 amino acids: CASSLAGGQRTDTQYF. CDR3 DNA sequence: TGTGCCAGCAGTTTAGCCGGGGGTCAACGCACAGATACGCAGTATTTT.

The chain employs TRBV6-5 and TRBJ2-1; TRBD2 agrees at 9 bases. The CDR3 loop spans 17 amino acids. V was clipped by 5 bases and J by 5 bases; unmatched bases: 13. Per the germline V gene, CDR1 is MNHEY and CDR2 is SVGAGI. In nucleotides, the CDR3 is TGTGCCAGCAGTACGTTTGGGAGCGGGGGGCCCCACAATGAGCAGTTCTTC. Residues: CASSTFGSGGPHNEQFF.

The chain is built from TRBV5-4 and TRBJ1-1, with D unclear. V was pared by 4 bases and J by 0 bases, with 10 bases between. In germline, CDR1 is SGHNT, CDR2 YYREEE (reference sequence). The CDR3 loop spans 14 amino acids. This CDR3 reads CASSPISMNTEAFF. CDR3 DNA: TGTGCCAGCAGCCCCATATCCATGAACACTGAAGCTTTCTTT.

The genes are TRBV7-2 and TRBJ2-3; 9 positions agree with TRBD1. The germline CDR1 and CDR2 sequences are SGHTA and FQGNSA. This CDR3 is 16 amino acids long. V shed 5 bases and J 1 base; nucleotides not matched to a gene: 7. DNA of the CDR3: TGTGCCAGCAGCCCCCCCGGGACAGGGCGCACAGATACGCAGTATTTT. Translated: CASSPPGTGRTDTQYF.

V usage is TRBV5-1 and J usage is TRBJ2-2; perhaps TRBD2 as D (5 bases). Trimming cost V 1 base and J 2 bases, with 9 bases left between them. In germline, CDR1 is SGHRS, CDR2 YFSETQ. The length of the CDR3 is 15 residues. CDR3 in amino acids: CASSLSRGNTGELFF. The CDR3 DNA sequence: TGCGCCAGCAGCTTGTCACGGGGAAACACCGGGGAGCTGTTTTTT.

This clonotype was observed many times. The chain has TRBV6-5 and TRBJ1-2, with D maybe TRBD1 (5 bases). The V end lost 2 bases, the J end lost 8 bases, and 6 bases lay between the germline ends. Germline assignment: CDR1 MNHEY and CDR2 SVGAGI. The CDR3 consists of 11 residues. CDR3: CASSYGAGYTF. The CDR3 bases are TGTGCCAGCAGTTACGGGGCCGGCTACACCTTC.